This T cell receptor (beta chain) was observed in a study of vaccination and CD4 T cells after COVID-19. Study-wide background: Specimens were obtained from three convalescent patients at day 14 and at days 161 to 241 post-vaccination.

The CDR3 runs 17 residues. V was clipped by 1 base and J by 6 bases; unmatched bases: 9. Germline assignment: CDR1 LGHNA and CDR2 YNFKEQ. Cultured CD4+ T cell DNA underwent sequencing with the Oncomine TCR Beta short-read assay. Genomic DNA from cultured CD4+ T cells was extracted. MiXCR, applied by TCRdb to the PCR reads, yields one record per CDR3 protein. The table includes more than 20,000 distinct CDR3 sequences, 30% to 35% detected once. Specified time point: late sampling 161 to 241 days after vaccination in a few convalescent patients. Treatment in this sample: roughly 11-day PBMC culture with coronavirus spike peptide pools or control peptides (ViraFEST assay). This clonotype was counted only a few times. Its target is not known.

The V call is TRBV4-2, the J call TRBJ2-1; 10 bases map to TRBD2. The specimen was CD4+ T cells from blood, cultured in vitro, collected about 7 months after SARS-CoV-2 vaccination. The clonotype originates from a human donor who had recovered from COVID-19. The CDR3 here is CASSQVNSGRARNEQFF. CDR3 in DNA: TGTGCCAGCAGCCAAGTAAACAGCGGGAGGGCCCGCAATGAGCAGTTCTTC.